In its sample, the clone carrying this T cell receptor (beta chain) was seen a few times. Its antigen is not known. The ends lost 6 bases at V and 5 bases at J; junction bases unmatched: 7. The CDR3 covers 15 residues. The germline gives CDR1 MDHEN, CDR2 SYDVKM. The data were obtained in a study of cytomegalovirus exposure and HLA in healthy donors. Overall study findings and caveats: The study listed approximately 160 cytomegalovirus-associated TCR beta chains. HLA-A and HLA-B allele assignments for most subjects were reportedly predicted accurately using TCR beta sequences.

PCR was performed using 60 Vbeta and 13 Jbeta primers. The protocol was immunoSEQ multiplex PCR, while the TCRdb copy is restricted to in-frame clones and leaves out a portion. The sample has 150,000 or so clones, approximately 63% seen once. The chain combines TRBV28 with TRBJ1-4, with TRBD1 matching over 9 bases. The sequence derives from a woman aged 55-70 years in good health and CMV-seropositive. The sequenced sample was PBMCs. CDR3 sequence (DNA): TGTGCCAGCAGATTCTCGGGGACAGGGAATGAAAAACTGTTTTTT. Its translation is CASRFSGTGNEKLFF.